The 3 T cell receptor beta chains listed next were all sequenced from one sample in a study of graft-versus-host responses after intestinal transplantation. Repertoires were generated with immunoSEQ multiplex PCR, while TCRdb's copy carries only in-frame clones and drops some. Altogether 70,000 or so clones are present, approximately 84% being singletons, with the ten largest covering about 0.4%. Their antigens remain unidentified. This sample comprised unstimulated CD4+ T cells sorted from spleen or lymph node cells, obtained before transplant. The receptors derive from a human donor who was the organ donor for an intestinal transplant.

J is TRBJ2-1 and V is TRBV6-4; 8 bases line up with TRBD2. Losses at the gene ends were 3 bases for V and 9 bases for J; bases not matched to a gene: 7. Per the germline V gene, CDR1 is MRHNA and CDR2 is SNTAGT. The CDR3 consists of 14 residues. CDR3 residues: CASSEQRGIGEQFF. The CDR3, as DNA: TGTGCCAGCAGTGAGCAGCGGGGGATCGGTGAGCAGTTCTTC.

The gene calls are TRBV28 and TRBJ2-7, with 8 bases aligning to TRBD1. V trimming: 4 bases; J trimming: 6 bases; junction bases outside the gene matches: 8. Germline CDR1 reads MDHEN; CDR2 reads SYDVKM. This CDR3 contains 14 residues. This chain's CDR3 is CASSSGQAGGEQYV. DNA of the CDR3: TGTGCCAGCAGTTCGGGACAGGCCGGCGGCGAGCAGTACGTC.

The CDR3, as DNA: TGCAGCGTTGTAACGGGTAACACCATATATTTT. Translated: CSVVTGNTIYF. The chain uses TRBV29-1 and TRBJ1-3, with unresolved D. V lost 4 bases, J lost 7 bases, and 8 bases lay in between. Per the germline V gene, CDR1 is SQVTM and CDR2 is ANQGSEA. The CDR3 runs 11 residues.